This paragraph covers one TCR beta chain sequence. TCRdb keeps only in-frame clones here, not all; method: immunoSEQ multiplex PCR. In the table there are roughly 76,000 clones, 94% of which are singletons. This sample was included in a study of control samples from healthy donors and cancer patients. The V end lost 3 bases, the J end lost 6 bases, and 8 bases lay between the germline ends. The CDR3 is made up of 12 amino acids. Germline CDR1 SEHNR, CDR2 FQNEAQ (reference sequence). The TCR comes from a woman between 40 and 55 years old in good health. Sequences were obtained from blood. The J gene is TRBJ1-1, the V gene TRBV7-9; unclear D gene. This CDR3 is CASSFHGSEAFF. In nucleotides, the CDR3 is TGTGCCAGCAGCTTCCATGGCTCTGAAGCTTTCTTT. Together with reference TRBV7-9 and TRBJ1-1, the CDR3 gives the full variable domain: DTGVSQNPRHKITKRGQNVTFRCDPISEHNRLYWYRQTLGQGPEFLTYFQNEAQLEKSRLLSDRFSAERPKGSFSTLEIQRTEQGDSAMYLCASSFHGSEAFFGQGTRLTVV.